The next 28 T cell receptor beta chains were all read from a single sample in a study of T cells expressing NK-cell markers. For each CDR3 protein, TCRdb gives one entry from its re-call of the 5' RACE reads, without DNA. Recorded for this sample: 250,000 to 300,000 distinct CDR3 sequences. The specimen sequenced was blood T cells: a sorted CD56 or NKG2C T cell subset, CD4+ or CD8+ T cells, or bulk PBMC T cells (not recorded which). Receptor source: a man younger than 35 in good health.

The genes are TRBV10-3 and TRBJ1-4; TCRdb's assignment of TRBD1 cannot be checked, as there is no DNA. This CDR3 has 16 amino acids. Germline V gene data show CDR1 as ENHRY and CDR2 as SYGVKD. CDR3 amino acids: CAISESGDGGNEKLFF.

This rearrangement joins TRBV2 to TRBJ2-1; TCRdb's D call, TRBD1, is unchecked because there is no DNA. Germline CDR1 is SNHLY and CDR2 is FYNNEI. This CDR3 region has 14 residues. The CDR3 spells CASSLRTGVNEQFF.

The rearrangement uses TRBV5-4 and TRBJ2-2. Germline CDR1 and CDR2: SGHNT and YYREEE (reference sequence). The CDR3 contains 17 residues. CDR3 protein: CASSLFGLVTNTGELFF.

The chain joins TRBV2 to TRBJ2-1; the TCRdb call, TRBD1, lacks DNA for checking. The CDR3 runs 13 residues. Germline assignment: CDR1 SNHLY and CDR2 FYNNEI. CDR3 amino acids: CASIRDHYNEQFF.

This chain uses TRBV9 with TRBJ2-4. The CDR3 is 12 amino acids. The germline V gene encodes CDR1 SGDLS and CDR2 YYNGEE. The CDR3 loop reads CASSAQSNIQYF.

The rearrangement uses TRBV20-1 and TRBJ2-3; TCRdb calls TRBD2, which cannot be checked without DNA. Germline V CDR1 and CDR2: DFQATT, SNEGSKA (reference sequence). The CDR3 is made up of 13 amino acids. CDR3 loop: CSASREATGPQYF.

V usage is TRBV28 and J usage is TRBJ2-7; the D gene TCRdb calls, TRBD1, cannot be checked with no DNA. Germline assignment: CDR1 MDHEN and CDR2 SYDVKM. The CDR3 is 15 amino acids. The CDR3 sequence is CASRLAGGRLDEQYF.

J is TRBJ1-1 and V is TRBV2. From germline, CDR1 is SNHLY and CDR2 FYNNEI. This CDR3 contains 14 residues. This CDR3 reads CASSRSAVNTEAFF.

This sequence joins TRBV6-1 and TRBJ2-4; TCRdb's D call, TRBD1, is unchecked because there is no DNA. CDR1 is MNHNS and CDR2 is SASEGT in the germline V gene. The CDR3 length is 17 residues. CDR3 sequence reads: CASSHPSREGGKNIQYF.

The chain combines TRBV7-2 with TRBJ2-7. CDR1 is SGHTA, CDR2 FQGNSA, per germline. The CDR3 length is 13 residues. CDR3 protein: CASSLSDTYEQYF.

The chain carries TRBV6-5 and TRBJ2-3; TCRdb returns TRBD2, unconfirmable since there is no DNA. Germline V gene lookup returns CDR1 MNHEY and CDR2 SVGAGI. The CDR3 has 14 residues. CDR3 region: CASKVLGRGNTQYF.

The V gene is TRBV20-1, the J gene TRBJ2-7; TCRdb calls TRBD1, which cannot be checked without DNA. Germline V gene lookup returns CDR1 DFQATT and CDR2 SNEGSKA (reference sequence). The CDR3 runs to 13 residues. CDR3 residues: CSARGGSQGEQYF.

The chain has TRBV20-1 and TRBJ2-4; the D call of TRBD2 rests on TCRdb alone, since no DNA is present to check it. CDR1 DFQATT and CDR2 SNEGSKA come from the germline V gene (reference sequence). CDR3 length equals 15 residues. CDR3 region: CSATRLAGAVNIQYF.

The gene calls are TRBV19 and TRBJ1-3; TCRdb returns TRBD1, unconfirmable since there is no DNA. The CDR3 totals 14 residues. CDR1 is LNHDA, CDR2 SQIVND, per germline (reference sequence). CDR3 region: CASAQQGAGHTIYF.

The chain is built from TRBV6-2 or TRBV6-3 and TRBJ2-5; the D call from TCRdb, TRBD2, cannot be confirmed without DNA. CDR1 is MNHEY, CDR2 SVGEGT, per germline. The CDR3 spans 16 residues. The CDR3 sequence: CASNPLVGRGQETQYF.

The CDR3 reads CASSQSPGGTTEAFF. The rearrangement links TRBV3-1 to TRBJ1-1; TCRdb picks TRBD1, but there is no DNA to check that call. The CDR3 runs to 15 residues. Germline V CDR1 and CDR2: LGHDT, YNNKEL (reference sequence).

V usage is TRBV12-3 or TRBV12-4 and J usage is TRBJ2-2. CDR3 length: 14 residues. CDR3: CASSESAFTGELFF.

This rearrangement joins TRBV6-1 to TRBJ2-1; the D call from TCRdb, TRBD2, cannot be confirmed without DNA. This CDR3 contains 16 residues. CDR1 is MNHNS, CDR2 SASEGT, per germline. CDR3 loop: CASSPPRTSGYNEQFF.

This chain joins TRBV25-1 and TRBJ1-5. Germline CDR1 MGHDK, CDR2 SYGVNS. This CDR3 spans 12 amino acids. The CDR3 region is CASRHGGQPQHF.

V usage is TRBV6-1 and J usage is TRBJ2-1; the D call from TCRdb, TRBD1, cannot be confirmed without DNA. The CDR3 has 13 amino acids. In germline, CDR1 is MNHNS, CDR2 SASEGT. The CDR3 region is CASSVDSPGEQFF.

The V gene is TRBV12-3 or TRBV12-4, the J gene TRBJ2-5. This CDR3 has 14 amino acids. This chain's CDR3 is CASSFDLGKETQYF.

This chain's CDR3 is CATAREAYNEQFF. The J gene is TRBJ2-1, the V gene TRBV24-1; there is no DNA to check the TCRdb D call of TRBD1. Looked up from germline, CDR1 is KGHDR and CDR2 is SFDVKD. This CDR3 contains 13 residues.

This chain joins TRBV27 and TRBJ2-4; TCRdb reports TRBD1, a call that lacks DNA to check it against. The germline gives CDR1 MNHEY, CDR2 SMNVEV (reference sequence). CDR3 length equals 17 residues. The CDR3 region is CASTLTRGRVSKNIQYF.

V gene TRBV15 combines with J gene TRBJ1-1; absent DNA, TCRdb's TRBD1 call cannot be checked. Germline V gives CDR1 LNHNV, CDR2 YYDKDF (reference sequence). The CDR3 runs to 14 residues. CDR3 amino acids: CATSRRQGNTEAFF. Supplemented by reference TRBV15 and TRBJ1-1, the full variable domain reads DAMVIQNPRYQVTQFGKPVTLSCSQTLNHNVMYWYQQKSSQAPKLLFHYYDKDFNNEADTPDNFQSRRPNTSFCFLDIRSPGLGDTAMYLCATSRRQGNTEAFFGQGTRLTVV.

V usage is TRBV19 and J usage is TRBJ2-2; TCRdb calls TRBD1, which cannot be checked without DNA. Germline V gene sequence: CDR1 LNHDA, CDR2 SQIVND (reference sequence). The CDR3 totals 19 residues. The CDR3 here is CASSGISGQGPWGTGELFF.

The V and J genes are TRBV5-1 and TRBJ2-6; lacking DNA, the TRBD1 call made by TCRdb goes unchecked. The CDR3 is made up of 18 amino acids. Germline-derived CDR1 and CDR2 are SGHRS and YFSETQ. This CDR3 reads CASSLGAMGSGGANVLTF.

The rearrangement uses TRBV25-1 and TRBJ2-1; TCRdb lists TRBD2, though no DNA is available to test this call. The CDR3 runs 15 residues. Germline V gene data show CDR1 as MGHDK and CDR2 as SYGVNS. The CDR3 is CASSEVGGAGDEQFF.

The rearrangement uses TRBV28 and TRBJ1-1; TCRdb's assignment of TRBD1 cannot be checked, as there is no DNA. Germline CDR1 reads MDHEN; CDR2 reads SYDVKM. This CDR3 has 15 residues. CDR3 sequence reads: CASSLGRRVNTEAFF.